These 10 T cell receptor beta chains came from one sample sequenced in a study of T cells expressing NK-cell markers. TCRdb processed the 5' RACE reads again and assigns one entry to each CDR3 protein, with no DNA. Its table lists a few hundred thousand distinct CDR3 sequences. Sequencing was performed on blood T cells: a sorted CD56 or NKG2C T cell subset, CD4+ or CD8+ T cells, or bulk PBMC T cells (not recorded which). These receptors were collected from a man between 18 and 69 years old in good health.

CDR3 region: CASSQPRDRAYDQYF. The V call is TRBV28, the J call TRBJ2-7; TCRdb selects TRBD1, and the lack of DNA leaves this call unchecked. The CDR3 runs to 15 residues. The V gene's germline CDR1 is MDHEN and CDR2 SYDVKM.

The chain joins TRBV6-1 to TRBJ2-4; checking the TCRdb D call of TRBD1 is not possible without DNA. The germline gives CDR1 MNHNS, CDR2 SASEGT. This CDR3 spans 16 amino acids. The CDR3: CASSQETGQLKNIQYF.

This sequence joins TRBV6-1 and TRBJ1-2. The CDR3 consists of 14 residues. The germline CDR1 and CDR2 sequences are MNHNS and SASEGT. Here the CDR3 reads CASSEGVGSYGYTF.

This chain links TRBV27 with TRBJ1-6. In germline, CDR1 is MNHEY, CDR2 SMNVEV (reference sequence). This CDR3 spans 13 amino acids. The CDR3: CASRKGGNSPLHF.

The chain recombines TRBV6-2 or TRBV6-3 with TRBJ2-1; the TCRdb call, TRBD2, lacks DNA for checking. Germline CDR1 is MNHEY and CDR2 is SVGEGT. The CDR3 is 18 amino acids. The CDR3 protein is CASSRGLAGGLYRNEQFF.

The CDR3: CASSPSQGAHNEQFF. The chain carries TRBV11-2 and TRBJ2-1; TCRdb selects TRBD1, and the lack of DNA leaves this call unchecked. The CDR3 totals 15 residues. Germline V lookup: CDR1 SGHAT, CDR2 FQNNGV. Variable domain in full (rest from reference TRBV11-2 and TRBJ2-1): EAGVAQSPRYKIIEKRQSVAFWCNPISGHATLYWYQQILGQGPKLLIQFQNNGVVDDSQLPKDRFSAERLKGVDSTLKIQPAKLEDSAVYLCASSPSQGAHNEQFFGPGTRLTVL.

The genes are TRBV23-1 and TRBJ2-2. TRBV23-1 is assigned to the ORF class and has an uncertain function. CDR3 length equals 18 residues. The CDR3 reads CASSQFPRAPRTPGSCFF.

This chain's CDR3 is CASRPRGAGEAFF. V usage is TRBV6-1 and J usage is TRBJ1-1; TCRdb returns TRBD1, unconfirmable since there is no DNA. CDR3 size: 13 residues. CDR1 and CDR2 (germline): MNHNS, SASEGT.

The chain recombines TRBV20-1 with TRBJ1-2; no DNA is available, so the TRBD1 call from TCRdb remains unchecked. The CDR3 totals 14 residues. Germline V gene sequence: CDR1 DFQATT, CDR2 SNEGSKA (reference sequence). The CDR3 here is CSATPKTGASGYTF.

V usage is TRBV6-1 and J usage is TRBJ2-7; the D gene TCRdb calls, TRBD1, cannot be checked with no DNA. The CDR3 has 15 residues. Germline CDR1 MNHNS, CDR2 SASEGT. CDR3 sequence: CASRIPGTGSAEQYF.